The entry below describes one T cell receptor (beta chain). Study members were between roughly 18 and 100 years old and lived in 24 US regions. CDR3 length equals 14 residues. Trimming took 4 bases from V and 6 from J; bases not matched to a gene: 6. The germline CDR1 and CDR2 sequences are SGHKS and YYEKEE (reference sequence). These data are taken from a study of blood T cell repertoires in COVID-19. Study information: Sources were T cells, B-cell-depleted T cells, or PBMCs; the material itself was cDNA or gDNA.

In the original workflow: Nucleated cell counts were estimated from reference gene primer amplification. Assay: immunoSEQ multiplex PCR; the TCRdb copy retains only in-frame clones and omits some. The DNA was the basis for D and trimming; V, J and clone size are from that table. The profile shows around 85,000 clones, approximately 90% of them singletons. The sequenced sample was PBMCs or T cells enriched from blood (not recorded which). This receptor was taken from a woman between 45 and 65 years old with acute COVID-19. The chain uses TRBV5-5 and TRBJ2-2, with TRBD2 identical over 7 bases. CDR3 in DNA: TGTGCCAGCAGCCGGGGGGACGGCCCCGGGGAGCTGTTTTTT. Amino acids: CASSRGDGPGELFF.